This record concerns one TCR beta chain sequence. This entry comes from a study of sequential checkpoint blockade in melanoma. Across the study: First-line arms were nivolumab then ipilimumab, or the reverse, randomized 1:1. Each arm's sequence ended with maintenance nivolumab.

Measured with immunoSEQ multiplex PCR; TCRdb has only the in-frame clones, and not every one. The data show about 12,000 clones, approximately 74% seen once. The germline CDR1 and CDR2 sequences are SGHVS and FQNEAQ. The J segment lost 2 bases and the V segment lost 1 base, leaving 7 bases of the junction unmatched. The CDR3 spans 17 residues. Treatment in this sample: randomized to nivolumab then ipilimumab (arm A) or the reverse (arm B). DNA-damaging chemotherapy had not been given to any patient beforehand. Sorted cells were live CD3+CD8+, lacking CD19 and CD56, from PBMCs. Sequencing was performed on CD8+ T cells sorted from blood (inferred from file names), taken from a patient given nivolumab and ipilimumab in sequence. The TCR was taken from a human donor with melanoma. The chain has TRBV7-8 and TRBJ1-3; 8 bases line up with TRBD1. The CDR3 sequence: CASSLETGAFPGNTIYF. The CDR3, as DNA: TGTGCCAGCAGCTTAGAGACAGGGGCCTTTCCTGGAAACACCATATATTTT.